This T cell receptor (beta chain) originates from a study of blood T cell repertoires in COVID-19 (dated by TCRdb to 2018 to 2020). Background on the whole study: Samples from collaborators originated in the United States, Italy and Spain and spanned both the acute and convalescent phases of COVID-19. Where available, HLA class I and class II types were taken from metadata supplied by the sample provider and were not determined by assay-based typing. The material from the prospective study consisted of cDNA or gDNA derived from T cells, B-cell-depleted T cells, or PBMCs. Sample metadata almost always included a de-identified subject ID, COVID-19 status, age in years and sex. Samples came from the ongoing ImmuneRACE study (first 160 participants) plus 1,254 subjects from 6 global collaborators. The dataset comprised deeply sampled blood TCRbeta repertoires from subjects exposed to, actively infected with, or recovered from COVID-19. The repertoires were made available in a free public database intended to serve as a resource for research on the immune response to SARS-CoV-2. Broader findings and caveats from the paper: The quantity of clinical and demographic metadata differed by source and by participant and was supplied without curation.

In Seattle, one collaborating source enrolled patients while the infection was active and tracked those patients longitudinally over the course of disease. Whole blood was collected in K2EDTA tubes by collaborating institutions according to the institutions' own protocols. For TCRbeta analysis, collaborators shipped samples in one of three forms: frozen whole blood, isolated PBMCs, or DNA extracted from either of those sample types. TCRbeta CDR3 regions were amplified from genomic DNA using the immunoSEQ Assay, a bias-controlled multiplex PCR. The paper's data handling went like this. Nucleated cell counts per sample were estimated from amplification of reference gene primers within the assay. Sequence reads were collapsed and filtered to measure the absolute abundance of every unique TCRbeta CDR3 rearrangement. For each sample, productive Simpson clonality was calculated as the square root of Simpson's diversity index across productive rearrangements. TCRdb retrieved this table from immuneACCESS and kept in-frame rearrangements only. Not all clones are present; in checked studies, unresolved V genes account for under half, and no reason is known for the remainder. That table supplies the V and J calls and clone size; D and trimming were determined from the DNA. The sample table lists 220,000 or so clones, roughly nine tenths of them with a count of one. The ten largest clones add up to about a tenth of the sample.

A note on this clone: This receptor's antigen is unknown. No base qualities exist here, and no much larger clone lies one base off it.

The CDR3, cysteine through phenylalanine, is 12 amino acids long. The retained sequence is limited to the CDR3, 36 bases, with the frame set at the first base. Reading the germline V gene (reference sequence) gives CDR1 GTSNPN and CDR2 SVGIG. Relative to germline, V is 0 bases shorter and J is 7 bases shorter, with 9 bases between their ends. The TCR sequence derives from a woman aged 50 to 60 with COVID-19, enrolled during active disease. Recombination connected TRBV30 to TRBJ1-1, and possibly TRBD1, on 5 matching bases. The sample consisted of peripheral blood. The DNA sequence is given as TGTGCCTGGAGTGTAGTGGGGGGTGAAGCTTTCTTT. Its translation is CAWSVVGGEAFF.